This TCR beta chain stems from a study of blood T cell repertoires in COVID-19. Overall study context: Samples came from the United States, Italy and Spain, spanning acute and convalescent COVID-19. T cells, B-cell-depleted T cells, or PBMCs supplied cDNA or gDNA.

Trimming shortened V by 1 base and J by 4 bases, and 11 bases separated the two germline ends. This CDR3 region has 15 residues. The germline V gene has CDR1 SGHVS and CDR2 FQNEAQ. Sequenced by immunoSEQ multiplex PCR; TCRdb stores in-frame clones only, minus some. The table has some 180,000 clones, under 80% seen once; the top ten hold roughly 13%. Sequenced: peripheral blood. This receptor was identified in a man over 45 who had recovered from COVID-19. The genes are TRBV7-8 and TRBJ2-1; D gene unclear. The CDR3, as DNA: TGTGCCAGCAGCTTAGGACTGGCCCTATACAATGAGCAGTTCTTC. Encoded protein: CASSLGLALYNEQFF. Supplemented by reference TRBV7-8 and TRBJ2-1, the full variable domain reads GAGVSQSPRYKVAKRGQDVALRCDPISGHVSLFWYQQALGQGPEFLTYFQNEAQLDKSGLPSDRFFAERPEGSVSTLKIQRTQQEDSAVYLCASSLGLALYNEQFFGPGTRLTVL.